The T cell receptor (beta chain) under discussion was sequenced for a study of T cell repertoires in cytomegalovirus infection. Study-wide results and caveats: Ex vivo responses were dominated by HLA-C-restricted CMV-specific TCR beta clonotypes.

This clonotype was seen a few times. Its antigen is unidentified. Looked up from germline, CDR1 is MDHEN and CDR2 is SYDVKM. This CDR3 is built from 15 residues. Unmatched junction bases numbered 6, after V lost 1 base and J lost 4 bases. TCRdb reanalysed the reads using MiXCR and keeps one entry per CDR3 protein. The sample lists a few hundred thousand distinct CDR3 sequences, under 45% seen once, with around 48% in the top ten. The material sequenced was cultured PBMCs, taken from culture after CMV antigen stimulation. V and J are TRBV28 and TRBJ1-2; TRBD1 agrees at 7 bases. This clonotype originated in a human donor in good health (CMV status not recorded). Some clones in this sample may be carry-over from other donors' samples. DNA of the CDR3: TGTGCCAGCAGTTTATCTGTCACAGGGGCCTATGGCTACACCTTC. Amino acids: CASSLSVTGAYGYTF.